This entry concerns a single TCR beta chain. The CDR3 totals 18 residues. The V segment lost 5 bases and the J segment 5 bases; nucleotides outside the gene matches: 13. Germline V gene lookup returns CDR1 MNHNS and CDR2 SASEGT. An input of about 0.45 to 1 ug of RNA was subjected to reverse transcription using random hexamers. TCRdb redid the calling of the immunoSEQ multiplex PCR reads with MiXCR, one entry per CDR3 protein. Here the sample spans around 270,000 distinct CDR3 sequences, about nine tenths being singletons. These data come from a study of CD8 T cells in Susac syndrome. The V and J genes are TRBV6-1 and TRBJ2-1, with TRBD2 identical over 12 bases. The sequence came from a human donor with multiple sclerosis. Material for sequencing was CD8+ T cells from PBMCs. CDR3 in amino acids: CASSPLGGGLAGNNEQFF. CDR3 nucleotides: TGTGCCAGCAGTCCCCTGGGAGGGGGACTAGCGGGCAACAATGAGCAGTTCTTC.